This T cell receptor (beta chain) stems from a study of T cells expressing NK-cell markers. Study summary: Sequencing covered eight donors, seven HCMV-seropositive and one seronegative.

Broader study findings: CD8+ T cells in 5 or 6 donors included dominant NKG2C+ clonotypes at roughly 1.0-7.0%.

Turning to this clonotype: What it recognizes is unknown.

Each CDR3 protein gets one entry in TCRdb, which reprocessed the 5' RACE reads and gives no DNA. Here the sample table reports almost 450,000 distinct CDR3 sequences. The CDR3 runs to 14 residues. V is TRBV12-3 or TRBV12-4 and J is TRBJ1-1. The specimen sequenced was blood T cells: a sorted CD56 or NKG2C T cell subset, CD4+ or CD8+ T cells, or bulk PBMC T cells (not recorded which). This receptor was identified in a woman aged 18-70 years in good health. This CDR3 is CASSLRGRNTEAFF.